This T cell receptor (beta chain) appears in the sequencing data of a study of shared clonotypes between healthy human individuals. This clone was counted a single time. The antigen is unknown. General observations from the study: Rarefaction revealed incomplete sorted-subset sequencing despite large depth. The study sampled only blood, and tissue repertoires likely differ.

The CDR3 totals 15 residues. The germline CDR1 and CDR2 sequences are MDHEN and SYDVKM. Trimming pared 5 bases from V and 5 bases from J, leaving 17 bases between. Everyone who donated was a Caucasian adult who lived in Nashville, Tennessee. Produced via immunoSEQ multiplex PCR; TCRdb's table is partial and in-frame only. Of some 2,000,000 clones in the sample, approximately 96% were seen once. The gene calls are TRBV28 and TRBJ2-3; D is perhaps TRBD1 (6 bases). This TCR was sampled from a man younger than 30 in good health. Input material: naive CD4+ T cells sorted from blood. Subset: CD45RA+ positively selected. This CDR3 is CASSVWDKTIDTQYF. The CDR3 DNA follows: TGTGCCAGCAGTGTCTGGGACAAGACCATAGATACGCAGTATTTT.